This TCR beta chain was sequenced in a study of metastatic and nonmetastatic thyroid tumors (dated by TCRdb to the early 2020s). Looking at the study overall: Repertoires were compared across peripheral blood and tumor or nodule tissue samples from malignant and benign thyroid patients.

Library prep was done by PCR. The instrument given in TCRdb is Illumina HiSeq 4000. High-throughput sequencing was used to profile the TCR beta-chain CDR3 region of each patient. In the paper's pipeline: A classifier to discriminate distant-metastatic papillary thyroid cancer patients was built from CDR3 differences across clinicopathological groups. To measure repertoire diversity the researchers used the Shannon index, while the Morisita-Horn index served to gauge how similar the tumor and blood repertoires were. TCRdb reran the public reads through fastp at Q25 and MiXCR, keeping productive beta chains. The V and J calls reflect TCRdb's pipeline rather than the authors' work. The sample profile shows about 35,000 clones; approximately 20% of them were found once. Of the sample, around 19% falls within the top ten clones. This clone occurred a few times. The specificity of this receptor is unknown. No base qualities exist here, and no much larger clone lies one base off it.

No patient had received any treatment before thyroid surgery. The study retrospectively analysed patient clinical samples collected from the early 2010s to the late 2010s using T-cell receptor beta sequencing. Paper-wide results and their limitations: TCR beta diversity was reported as significantly higher in malignant tumors than in benign nodules, in both blood and tumor samples.

The CDR3 has 15 amino acids, counting the end cysteine and phenylalanine. The entry retains the CDR3 DNA only, 45 bases that are in frame from base 1. As encoded in the germline V gene, CDR1 is SGHVS while CDR2 is FQNEAQ. V is pared back by 3 bases and J by 0 bases, with 11 bases lying between the germline termini. Recombination joined TRBV7-8 with TRBJ1-2; the D segment could be TRBD1, given 5 matching bases. Source material: blood. The receptor's source is a female donor with papillary thyroid cancer or a benign thyroid nodule (not recorded which). Some clones in this sample may be carry-over from other donors' samples. The CDR3 has the sequence CASSLTVSANYGYTF. The nucleotides read TGTGCCAGCAGCTTGACAGTTTCGGCTAACTATGGCTACACCTTC.